This T cell receptor (beta chain) was observed in a study of beta chain features in type 1 diabetes. Study-wide results and caveats: It was possible that PCR favored shorter templates, equally so in patients and controls. Moderate but significant shortening of TCRB CDR3s was recorded in all four CD4+ subsets from Type 1 diabetes patients. Comparison showed that naive, central memory and Treg TCRB repertoires appeared more similar among patients than among healthy donors.

CDR1 and CDR2 from the germline V gene are LNHNV and YYDKDF (reference sequence). V was clipped by 2 bases and J by 3 bases, with 16 bases between them. CDR3 length equals 16 residues. CD4+ naive, central memory, regulatory and stem cell-like memory cells were sorted via CD45RO/CCR7/CD25/CD127/CD95/CD27. The purity of all sorted populations exceeded 95%. As concerns this clone: The target antigen is unknown.

Of the isolated RNA, all was reverse transcribed, and so the sequenced material was expressed TCRB transcripts. The method was immunoSEQ multiplex PCR; TCRdb's version includes in-frame clones alone and lacks a portion of them. Seen here are 310,000 or so clones, over 14% observed once, and the top ten hold roughly 0.015%. The rearrangement links TRBV15 to TRBJ1-1, with a weak D call TRBD1 (6 bases). The sequencing sample was made of naive CD4+ T cells from blood. This clonotype was obtained from a man between 18 and 29 years old with type 1 diabetes. CDR3 protein: CATSRSPRGSDTEAFF. The CDR3 DNA is TGTGCCACCAGCAGATCCCCCAGGGGATCGGACACTGAAGCTTTCTTT. The full variable domain, rest sourced from reference TRBV15 and TRBJ1-1, is DAMVIQNPRYQVTQFGKPVTLSCSQTLNHNVMYWYQQKSSQAPKLLFHYYDKDFNNEADTPDNFQSRRPNTSFCFLDIRSPGLGDTAMYLCATSRSPRGSDTEAFFGQGTRLTVV.